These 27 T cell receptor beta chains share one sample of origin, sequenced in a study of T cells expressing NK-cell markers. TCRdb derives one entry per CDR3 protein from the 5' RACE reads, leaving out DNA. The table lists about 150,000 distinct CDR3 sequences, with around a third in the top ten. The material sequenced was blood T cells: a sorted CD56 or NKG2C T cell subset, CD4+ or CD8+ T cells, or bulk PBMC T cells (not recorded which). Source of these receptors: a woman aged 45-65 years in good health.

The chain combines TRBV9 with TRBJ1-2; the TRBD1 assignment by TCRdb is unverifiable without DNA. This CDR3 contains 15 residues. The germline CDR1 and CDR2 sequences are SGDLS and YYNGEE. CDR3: CASSSTGGPNYGYTF.

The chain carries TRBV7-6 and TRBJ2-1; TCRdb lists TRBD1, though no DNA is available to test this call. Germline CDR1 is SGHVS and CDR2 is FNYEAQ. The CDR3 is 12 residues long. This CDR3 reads CASRDSDNEQFF. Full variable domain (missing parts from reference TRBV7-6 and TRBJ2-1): GAGVSQSPRYKVTKRGQDVALRCDPISGHVSLYWYRQALGQGPEFLTYFNYEAQQDKSGLPNDRFSAERPEGSISTLTIQRTEQRDSAMYRCASRDSDNEQFFGPGTRLTVL.

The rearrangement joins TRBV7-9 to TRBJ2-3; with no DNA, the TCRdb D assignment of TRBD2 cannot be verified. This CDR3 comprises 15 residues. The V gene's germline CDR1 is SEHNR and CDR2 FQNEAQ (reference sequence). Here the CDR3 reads CASIGEGRSTDTQYF. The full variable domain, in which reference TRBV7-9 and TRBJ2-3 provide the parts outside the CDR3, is DTGVSQNPRHKITKRGQNVTFRCDPISEHNRLYWYRQTLGQGPEFLTYFQNEAQLEKSRLLSDRFSAERPKGSFSTLEIQRTEQGDSAMYLCASIGEGRSTDTQYFGPGTRLTVL.

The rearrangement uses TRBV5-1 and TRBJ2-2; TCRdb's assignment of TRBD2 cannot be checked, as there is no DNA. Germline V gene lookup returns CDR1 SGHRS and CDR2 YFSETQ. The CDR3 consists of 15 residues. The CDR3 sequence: CASSLGRVEAGELFF.

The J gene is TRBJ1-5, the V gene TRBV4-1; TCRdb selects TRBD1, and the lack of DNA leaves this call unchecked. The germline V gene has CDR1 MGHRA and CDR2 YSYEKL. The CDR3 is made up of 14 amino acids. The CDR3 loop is CASSPALGNQPQHF.

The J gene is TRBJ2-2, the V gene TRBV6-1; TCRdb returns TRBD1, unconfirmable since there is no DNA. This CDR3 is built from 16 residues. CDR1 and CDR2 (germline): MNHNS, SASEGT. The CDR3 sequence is CASSDLTGRDVGELFF.

CDR3 sequence reads: CASSFHDEQYF. The V and J genes are TRBV27 and TRBJ2-7. From germline, CDR1 is MNHEY and CDR2 SMNVEV (reference sequence). The CDR3 runs 11 residues.

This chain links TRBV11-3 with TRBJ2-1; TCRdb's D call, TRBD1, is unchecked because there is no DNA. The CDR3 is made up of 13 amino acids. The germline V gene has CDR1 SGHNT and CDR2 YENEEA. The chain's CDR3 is CASSDPVYNEQFF.

This chain's CDR3 is CASSSSHGQYF. The chain employs TRBV27 and TRBJ2-3. The germline CDR1 and CDR2 sequences are MNHEY and SMNVEV (reference sequence). This CDR3 has 11 amino acids.

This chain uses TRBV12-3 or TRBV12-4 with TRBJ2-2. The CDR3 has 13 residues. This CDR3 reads CASSPWAGGELFF.

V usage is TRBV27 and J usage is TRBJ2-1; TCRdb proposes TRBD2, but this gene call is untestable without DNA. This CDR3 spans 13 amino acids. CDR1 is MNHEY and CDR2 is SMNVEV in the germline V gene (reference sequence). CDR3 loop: CASSLETGVEQFF.

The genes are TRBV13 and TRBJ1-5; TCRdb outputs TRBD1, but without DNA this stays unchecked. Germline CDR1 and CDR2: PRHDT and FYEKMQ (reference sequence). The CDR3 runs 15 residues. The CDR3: CASSLVGERNQPQHF.

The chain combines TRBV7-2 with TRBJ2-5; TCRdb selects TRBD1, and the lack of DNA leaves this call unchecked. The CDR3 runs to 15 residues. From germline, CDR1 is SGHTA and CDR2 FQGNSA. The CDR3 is CASSRGAGARETQYF.

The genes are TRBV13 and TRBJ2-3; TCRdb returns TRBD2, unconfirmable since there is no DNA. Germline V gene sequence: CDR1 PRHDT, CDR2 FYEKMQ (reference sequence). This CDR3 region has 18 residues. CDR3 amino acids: CASSSSPIAGGGTDTQYF.

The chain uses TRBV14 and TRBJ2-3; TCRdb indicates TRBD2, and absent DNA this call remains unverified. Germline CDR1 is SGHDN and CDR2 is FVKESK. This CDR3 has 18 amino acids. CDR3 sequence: CASSLRTALAGPTDTQYF.

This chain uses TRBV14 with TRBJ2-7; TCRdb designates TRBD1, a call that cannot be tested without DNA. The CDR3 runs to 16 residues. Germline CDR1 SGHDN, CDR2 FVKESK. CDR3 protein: CASSQDVRTGLYEQYF.

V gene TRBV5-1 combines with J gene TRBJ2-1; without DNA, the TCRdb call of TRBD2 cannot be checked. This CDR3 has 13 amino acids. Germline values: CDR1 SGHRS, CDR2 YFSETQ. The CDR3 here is CASSFEGNNEQFF.

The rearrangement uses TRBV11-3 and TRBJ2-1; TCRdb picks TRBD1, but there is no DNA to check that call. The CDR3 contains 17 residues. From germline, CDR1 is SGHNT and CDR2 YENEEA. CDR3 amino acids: CASSLDARVSSYNEQFF.

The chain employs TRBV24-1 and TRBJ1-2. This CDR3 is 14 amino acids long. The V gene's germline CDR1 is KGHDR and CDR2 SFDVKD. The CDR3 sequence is CATSDLEWDYGYTF.

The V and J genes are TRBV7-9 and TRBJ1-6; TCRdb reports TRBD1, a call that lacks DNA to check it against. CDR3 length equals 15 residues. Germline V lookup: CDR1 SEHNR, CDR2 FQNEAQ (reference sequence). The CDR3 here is CASSLVGQYNSPLHF.

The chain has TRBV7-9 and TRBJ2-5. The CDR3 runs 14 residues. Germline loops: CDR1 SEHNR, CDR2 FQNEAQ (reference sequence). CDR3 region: CASSLEVEWETQYF.

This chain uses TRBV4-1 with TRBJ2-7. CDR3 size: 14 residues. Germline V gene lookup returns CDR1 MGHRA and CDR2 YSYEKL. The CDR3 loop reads CASSQGLTIYEQYF.

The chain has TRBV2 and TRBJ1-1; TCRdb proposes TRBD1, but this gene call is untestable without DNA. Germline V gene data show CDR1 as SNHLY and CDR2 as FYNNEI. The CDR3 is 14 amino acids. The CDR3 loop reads CASSTRTGTREAFF.

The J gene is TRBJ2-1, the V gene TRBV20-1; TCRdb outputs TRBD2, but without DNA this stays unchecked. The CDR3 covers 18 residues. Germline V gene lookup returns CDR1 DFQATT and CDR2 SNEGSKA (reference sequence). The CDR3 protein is CSAREREPVGVRYNEQFF.

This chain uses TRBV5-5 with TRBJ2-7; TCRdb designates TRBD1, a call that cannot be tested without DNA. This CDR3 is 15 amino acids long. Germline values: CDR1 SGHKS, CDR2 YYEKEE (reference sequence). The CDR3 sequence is CASSSPDSPIYEQYF.

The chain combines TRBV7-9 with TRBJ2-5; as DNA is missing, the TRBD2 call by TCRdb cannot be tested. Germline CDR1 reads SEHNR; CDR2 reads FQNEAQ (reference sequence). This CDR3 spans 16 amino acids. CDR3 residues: CASSQTSGLRQETQYF.

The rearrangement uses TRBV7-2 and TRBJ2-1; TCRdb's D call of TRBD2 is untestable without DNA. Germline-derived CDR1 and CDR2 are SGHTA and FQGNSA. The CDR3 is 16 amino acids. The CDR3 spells CASSLVMGPVYNEQFF.